This section outlines one TCR beta chain sequence together with its context. Antigen specificity is unknown. The data are from a study of T-cell memory formation after mild COVID-19. The CDR3 spans 14 residues. Germline-derived CDR1 and CDR2 are SGHTA and FQGNSA. V shed 2 bases and J shed 7 bases, with 15 bases lying between them. Study findings and constraints: There was no confirmation that second-wave clones peaking on day 37 were SARS-CoV-2 specific.

5'RACE primed from the constant segment yielded TCR alpha and TCR beta cDNA libraries bearing sample barcodes and UMIs. One entry per CDR3 protein, called by TCRdb with MiXCR from the 5' RACE reads. The sample includes roughly 480,000 distinct CDR3 sequences, 25% seen only once; the top ten take about an eighth. This TCR came from an adult woman who had mild COVID-19 (a few samples of this study predate the infection). Cell type and time point are not known. Sequencing used PBMCs or a T cell subset sorted from them (not recorded which). The genes are TRBV7-2 and TRBJ2-7; D is uncertain. Here the CDR3 DNA reads TGTGCCAGCAGCTTACGCGGCCCGGAGAGAGAGCAGTACTTC. Its protein product is CASSLRGPEREQYF.